This T cell receptor (beta chain) was identified in a study of vaccination effects on CD4 cells after COVID-19. Expansion of antigen-specific CD4+ T cells with viral peptide pools was carried out by the ViraFEST assay before sequencing. CD4+ T cells were isolated after around ten days of culture. Among the vaccine recipients, none had a prior SARS-CoV-2 infection, and nucleocapsid antibodies were negative. Germline V gene lookup returns CDR1 SGHRS and CDR2 YFSETQ. The V end was cut by 6 bases, the J end by 8 bases, with 17 bases between. The CDR3 is 14 residues long. With regard to this clone: Its specificity is not known.

Libraries were prepared by immunoSEQ multiplex PCR; TCRdb keeps only in-frame clonotypes and omits some of them. The table has around 60,000 clones, roughly 76% seen once. V gene TRBV5-1 combines with J gene TRBJ1-4, with D tentatively TRBD1 (6 bases). The TCR sequence derives from a human donor who received a COVID-19 vaccine. The sequenced sample was CD4+ T cells from PBMCs cultured with HCoV-NL63 spike peptides, obtained before COVID-19 vaccination. CDR3 in amino acids: CASNIQGGDEKLFF. CDR3 nucleotide sequence: TGCGCCAGCAACATACAGGGAGGGGACGAAAAACTGTTTTTT.